This T cell receptor beta chain was retrieved from a study of T cell responses to AZD1222 COVID-19 vaccine. As concerns this clone: The antigen is undetermined.

Measured with immunoSEQ multiplex PCR; TCRdb has only the in-frame clones, and not every one. This table has some 120,000 clones, around 90% appearing once. Germline V gene lookup returns CDR1 LNHDA and CDR2 SQIVND (reference sequence). The CDR3 covers 16 residues. Unmatched junction bases numbered 11, after V lost 6 bases and J lost 4 bases. Points from the study as a whole: In a largely white British group with more females than males, clonal diversity was possibly underestimated.

The chain uses TRBV19 and TRBJ2-2; 7 bases line up with TRBD1. The clonotype comes from an adult in good health. Sequencing was performed on peripheral blood, taken on day 0 of AZD1222 vaccination. The CDR3 coding sequence is TGTGCCAGTAGCCGTCAGACAGGGTACCGCACCGGGGAGCTGTTTTTT. It codes for CASSRQTGYRTGELFF.